The 21 T cell receptor beta chains reported below all come from one sample, sequenced in a study of Graves' ophthalmopathy and Graves' hyperthyroidism. Amplifying from RNA transcripts, the study obtained TCR beta CDR3 regions. HTBI primers served in a first-round RT-PCR, which a second-round multiplex PCR followed. A single record per CDR3 protein comes from TCRdb applying MiXCR to the multiplex PCR reads. The sample contains hundreds of thousands of distinct CDR3 sequences, 20% to 25% of which appear only once. Source material: peripheral blood. Every receptor here comes from a woman aged 18 to 35 with stable Graves' hyperthyroidism. Some clones in this sample may be carry-over from other donors' samples.

Notes on this clonotype: One end of the junction is discordant with germline, which a read error may explain. This chain uses TRBV2 with TRBJ2-2; D not resolved. The CDR3 runs 15 residues. CDR1 is SNHLY and CDR2 is FYNNEI in the germline V gene. The CDR3 loop is CASSEDSRNTGELFF. DNA for the CDR3: TGTGCCAGCAGCGAAGACTCGAGGAACACCGGGGAGCTGTTTTTT. Supplemented by reference TRBV2 and TRBJ2-2, the full variable domain reads EPEVTQTPSHQVTQMGQEVILRCVPISNHLYFYWYRQILGQKVEFLVSFYNNEISEKSEIFDDQFSVERPDGSNFTLKIRSTKLEDSAMYFCASSEDSRNTGELFFGEGSRLTVL.

This clonotype appeared many times. The V gene is TRBV6-5, the J gene TRBJ1-1; possible D gene TRBD1, 5 bases. V lost 2 bases and J lost 1, with 14 bases in between. This CDR3 is built from 16 residues. Germline CDR1 is MNHEY and CDR2 is SVGAGI. Here the CDR3 reads CASSYERGERNTEAFF. CDR3 in DNA: TGTGCCAGCAGTTACGAACGGGGGGAAAGGAACACTGAAGCTTTCTTT.

In its sample, this clonotype was seen many times. The chain is built from TRBV6-1 and TRBJ1-6; D unclear. The germline V gene encodes CDR1 MNHNS and CDR2 SASEGT. Trimming pared 8 bases from V and 13 bases from J, leaving 9 bases between. The CDR3 extends over 10 amino acids. CDR3 amino acids: CASGISPLHF. The CDR3 region has the DNA TGTGCCAGCGGGATCTCCCCCCTCCACTTT.

This clonotype showed up many times. A read error may account for a junction end that differs from germline. The chain couples TRBV6-5 to TRBJ2-4; D assignment may be TRBD1 or TRBD2 (5 bases each). This CDR3 is built from 16 residues. Germline lookup yields CDR1 MNHEY and CDR2 SVGAGI. CDR3 coding DNA: TGTGCCAGCAGTTCCGGGACGCCCAGAGCCAAAAACATTAAGTACTTC. It specifies CASSSGTPRAKNIKYF.

This clonotype has a count of ten or more. The CDR3 coding sequence is TGTGCCAGCAGCCAAGAACACCCTTCCTTGCGCTACACCTTC. Its translation: CASSQEHPSLRYTF. The chain links TRBV14 to TRBJ1-2; D is uncertain. Germline CDR1 SGHDN, CDR2 FVKESK. Trimming shortened V by 0 bases and J by 9 bases, and 14 bases separated the two germline ends. CDR3 length: 14 amino acids. Filled out from reference TRBV14 and TRBJ1-2, the complete variable domain reads EAGVTQFPSHSVIEKGQTVTLRCDPISGHDNLYWYRRVMGKEIKFLLHFVKESKQDESGMPNNRFLAERTGGTYSTLKVQPAELEDSGVYFCASSQEHPSLRYTFGSGTRLTVV.

This clonotype was observed a single time. A read error may explain this, as a much larger clone is one base away. The CDR3 loop reads CASTGIRTEAFF. DNA for the CDR3: TGTGCCAGCACAGGGATTCGGACTGAAGCTTTCTTT. The chain links TRBV12-3 or TRBV12-4 to TRBJ1-1; D possibly corresponds to TRBD1 (5 bases). This CDR3 has 12 residues. Trimming stripped 7 bases from V and 5 bases from J, with 11 bases between.

This clonotype has ten or more counts. V gene TRBV30 combines with J gene TRBJ2-7, with 11 bases lining up with TRBD1. The trim removed 0 bases at V and 5 bases at J, leaving 9 bases unmatched. Germline V gene lookup returns CDR1 GTSNPN and CDR2 SVGIG (reference sequence). The CDR3 contains 16 residues. CDR3 nucleotide sequence: TGTGCCTGGAGTGTACGAAGGGACAGGGGGACGGACGAGCAGTACTTC. Protein sequence: CAWSVRRDRGTDEQYF.

This clonotype was detected many times. The chain recombines TRBV7-9 with TRBJ2-7; D gene uncertain. Trimming shortened V by 1 base and J by 5 bases, and 15 bases separated the two germline ends. The CDR3 is 15 amino acids. Germline V gene data show CDR1 as SEHNR and CDR2 as FQNEAQ (reference sequence). CDR3 coding DNA: TGTGCCAGCAGCTTAGAGCCCCCCCGATCGCACGAGCAGTACTTC. Its protein is CASSLEPPRSHEQYF.

This clonotype was counted a few times. The chain recombines TRBV10-3 with TRBJ1-3, with D unclear. CDR1 is ENHRY and CDR2 is SYGVKD in the germline V gene. This CDR3 contains 17 residues. The V gene lost 6 bases and the J gene lost 0 bases, with 18 bases spanning the gap. As DNA, the CDR3 is TGTGCCATCAGGGGATCCGGACGGCGATTCTCTGGAAACACCATATATTTT. It codes for CAIRGSGRRFSGNTIYF.

This clonotype was recorded at least ten times. CDR3 loop: CASPEQDLAYEQYF. CDR3 coding DNA: TGTGCTAGTCCTGAACAGGACCTAGCCTACGAGCAGTACTTC. This rearrangement joins TRBV12-5 to TRBJ2-7; TRBD1 might be the D (5 bases). CDR1 LGHNT and CDR2 FRNRAP come from the germline V gene. The V end lost 8 bases, the J end lost 2 bases, and 16 bases lay between the germline ends. There are 14 residues in the CDR3.

This clonotype was found many times. The genes are TRBV12-3 or TRBV12-4 and TRBJ2-7, with D tentatively TRBD1 (6 bases). Trimming pared 7 bases from V and 1 base from J, leaving 11 bases between. CDR3 size: 13 residues. The CDR3 protein is CASTGTSSYEQYF. Here the CDR3 DNA reads TGTGCCAGCACCGGGACATCTTCCTACGAGCAGTACTTC.

The chain is built from TRBV12-3 or TRBV12-4 and TRBJ1-5; 7 positions match TRBD1. The CDR3 loop spans 14 amino acids. The V segment lost 5 bases and the J segment 11 bases; nucleotides outside the gene matches: 12. The CDR3 DNA reads as TGTGCCAGCAGTACGGGACAGTCGTGGGCGGCCCAGCATTTT. Translated, it gives CASSTGQSWAAQHF.

The chain is built from TRBV9 and TRBJ1-3, with D possibly matching TRBD1 (6 bases). This CDR3 comprises 15 residues. Germline CDR1 and CDR2: SGDLS and YYNGEE. V lost 0 bases and J lost 2, with 9 bases in between. CDR3 DNA: TGTGCCAGCAGCGTAGGTGGGGGGCCTGGAAACACCATATATTTT. It is translated as CASSVGGGPGNTIYF. Full variable domain (remainder filled in from reference TRBV9 and TRBJ1-3): DSGVTQTPKHLITATGQRVTLRCSPRSGDLSVYWYQQSLDQGLQFLIQYYNGEERAKGNILERFSAQQFPDLHSELNLSSLELGDSALYFCASSVGGGPGNTIYFGEGSWLTVV.

This clonotype was recorded at least ten times. This sequence joins TRBV6-1 and TRBJ1-1; D not certain. Trimming took off 1 base at V and 5 bases at J, with 11 bases between the two ends. The germline V gene encodes CDR1 MNHNS and CDR2 SASEGT. The CDR3 length is 14 residues. CDR3 protein: CASSEDWGRTEAFF. DNA for the CDR3: TGTGCCAGCAGTGAAGATTGGGGAAGAACTGAAGCTTTCTTT.

The chain couples TRBV12-3 or TRBV12-4 to TRBJ2-7, with 9 bases that match TRBD2. The CDR3 contains 14 residues. Trimming removed 5 bases from V and 2 bases from J; junction bases left unmatched: 4. The CDR3 region is CASSPSGETYEQYF. Here the CDR3 DNA reads TGTGCCAGCAGTCCTAGCGGGGAAACCTACGAGCAGTACTTC.

This clonotype came up many times. The chain joins TRBV30 to TRBJ1-1; 9 bases align to TRBD1. Germline V CDR1 and CDR2: GTSNPN, SVGIG (reference sequence). V lost 0 bases and J lost 8; bases outside the gene matches: 4. This CDR3 has 13 amino acids. CDR3 sequence: CAWSVQGAREAFF. CDR3 DNA sequence: TGTGCCTGGAGTGTACAGGGGGCGAGGGAAGCTTTCTTT.

This clonotype was observed at least ten times. The CDR3 bases are TGTGCCAGCAGTTACTCACTCCGGGACAAAGACAATCAGCCCCAGCATTTT. As protein: CASSYSLRDKDNQPQHF. The rearrangement uses TRBV6-5 and TRBJ1-5, with D possibly being TRBD1 (6 bases). Germline-derived CDR1 and CDR2 are MNHEY and SVGAGI. The V end lost 0 bases, the J end lost 3 bases, and 15 bases lay between the germline ends. The CDR3 has 17 residues.

This clonotype occurred many times. This chain connects TRBV2 to TRBJ1-3; TRBD1 matches at 7 bases. The germline gives CDR1 SNHLY, CDR2 FYNNEI. This CDR3 region has 14 residues. Trimming cost V 7 bases and J 2 bases; bases outside gene matches: 5. This CDR3 is CASNVDRAGNTIYF. In nucleotides, the CDR3 is TGTGCCAGCAATGTTGACAGGGCTGGAAACACCATATATTTT.

This clonotype was seen only a few times. The rearrangement joins TRBV4-1 to TRBJ1-5; TRBD1 matches 7 bases. From germline, CDR1 is MGHRA and CDR2 YSYEKL. V dropped 3 bases and J dropped 2; count of bases not matched to a gene: 7. This CDR3 has 16 residues. Here the CDR3 DNA reads TGCGCCAGCAGCCAGGAACCGGGACAGCGCAATCAGCCCCAGCATTTT. As protein: CASSQEPGQRNQPQHF.

This clonotype appeared many times. The chain couples TRBV20-1 to TRBJ2-4; no firm D call. Trimming removed 3 bases from V and 0 bases from J, with 9 bases in between. In germline, CDR1 is DFQATT, CDR2 SNEGSKA (reference sequence). This CDR3 has 14 residues. The CDR3 spells CSASSGLAKNIQYF. The CDR3 DNA reads as TGCAGTGCTAGTTCGGGTTTAGCCAAAAACATTCAGTACTTC.

The chain is built from TRBV10-3 and TRBJ2-4; 15 bases match TRBD2. Unmatched junction bases numbered 3, after V lost 5 bases and J lost 7 bases. From germline, CDR1 is ENHRY and CDR2 SYGVKD. The CDR3 consists of 15 residues. The DNA for the CDR3 is TGTGCCATCAGTTCCGGGACTAGCGGGAGGAACATTCAGTACTTC. Amino acid sequence: CAISSGTSGRNIQYF.